The sequence of this TCR beta chain was determined in a study of CD8 T cells in ankylosing spondylitis. General study findings and limits: Apparently characteristic of ankylosing spondylitis blood was a TCR beta motif (about eight highly homologous variants). Past studies reported some motif variants in reactive arthritis synovial fluid and blood.

In TCRdb, the 5' RACE reads were re-called with MiXCR into one record per CDR3 protein. The data hold roughly 670,000 distinct CDR3 sequences, with under 20% observed a single time. This clonotype has a count of ten or more. Its cognate antigen is unknown. The CDR3 totals 16 residues. CDR1 is LGHNA, CDR2 YNFKEQ, per germline. Unmatched junction bases numbered 3, after V lost 3 bases and J lost 0 bases. The chain combines TRBV4-2 with TRBJ2-7; TRBD2 aligns across 12 bases. Sequencing was done on a sample of blood, either unsorted or a sorted T cell fraction (not recorded which). This receptor was obtained from a male donor with ankylosing spondylitis. CDR3 nucleotide sequence: TGTGCCAGCAGCCAGGAGACTAGCGGGAGCTCCTACGAGCAGTACTTC. It yields the protein CASSQETSGSSYEQYF.